This T cell receptor (beta chain) was identified in a study of shared clonotypes between healthy human individuals. CDR1 LNHDA and CDR2 SQIVND come from the germline V gene (reference sequence). J was trimmed by 2 bases and V by 9 bases; bases with no gene match: 8. CDR3 size: 15 residues. Every immunoSEQ plate was one replicate of a subset's evenly spread DNA. Sequencing used immunoSEQ multiplex PCR; TCRdb keeps in-frame clones, though not all of them. In the table there are 150,000 to 200,000 clones, approximately 61% of which are singletons. V is TRBV19 and J is TRBJ2-2, with 8 bases aligning to TRBD2. The source material was memory CD4+ T cells sorted from blood. Subset defined: CD45RA-negative fraction. The receptor's source is a man aged 25 to 40 in good health. The CDR3 reads CASRGIAGNTGELFF. DNA for the CDR3: TGTGCCAGCAGGGGAATAGCGGGAAACACCGGGGAGCTGTTTTTT.